This T cell receptor (beta chain) was observed in a study of blood T cell repertoires in COVID-19. The wider study: T cells, B-cell-depleted T cells, or PBMCs supplied cDNA or gDNA.

CDR1 is SGHNT, CDR2 YYREEE, per germline (reference sequence). The V segment lost 2 bases and the J segment 4 bases; nucleotides outside the gene matches: 8. The CDR3 totals 16 residues. Some clones are missing from TCRdb's copy, which holds only in-frame ones; the method was immunoSEQ multiplex PCR. The sample carries about 70,000 clones, over 65% recorded once. The chain joins TRBV5-4 to TRBJ2-3; TRBD2 agrees at 9 bases. The sample taken for sequencing was peripheral blood. The TCR originated in a woman in her 70s with acute or convalescent COVID-19. The CDR3 nucleotides are TGTGCCAGCAGCTTCTTAGCGGGGGTAGCATCAGATACGCAGTATTTT. Amino acids: CASSFLAGVASDTQYF.